The sequence of this T cell receptor (beta chain) was determined in a study of blood T cell repertoires in COVID-19. In the study overall: Nucleic acid was either cDNA or gDNA, and it came from T cells, B-cell-depleted T cells, or PBMCs.

Those who participated ranged in age from roughly 18 to 90 years and resided in roughly 26 US areas. Each recovered donor of Cohort 3 presented with two negative PCRs, clearance, or symptom resolution. This clone is a singleton in its sample. Clones were sequenced by immunoSEQ multiplex PCR, and TCRdb holds only the in-frame ones, with some missing. The table lists 300,000 to 350,000 clones, approximately 88% of them singletons, with more than 5% in the top ten. Source material: PBMCs or T cells enriched from blood (not recorded which). This clonotype was obtained from a man younger than 40 who had recovered from COVID-19.

CDR3 nucleotides: TGTGCCAGCAGCCGACAGGGGGCTAACACCGGGGAGCTGTTTTTT. This gives the protein CASSRQGANTGELFF. The chain is built from TRBV7-9 and TRBJ2-2; 10 positions agree with TRBD1. V shed 5 bases and J 2 bases; nucleotides not matched to a gene: 2. Germline V gene lookup returns CDR1 SEHNR and CDR2 FQNEAQ (reference sequence). The CDR3 sequence is 15 residues long.